The text below deals with one T cell receptor (beta chain). This record comes from a study of cytomegalovirus exposure and HLA in healthy donors. This PCR relied on a set of 60 Vbeta primers and 13 Jbeta primers. The data were produced by immunoSEQ multiplex PCR, yet TCRdb's version contains in-frame clones alone and is incomplete. The sample holds 150,000 to 200,000 clones, around three quarters seen once. The donors, nominally healthy at sampling, likely had unrecorded immune exposures. The CDR3 runs 16 residues. The V gene lost 2 bases and the J gene lost 0 bases, with 13 bases spanning the gap. Germline CDR1 MNHEY, CDR2 SMNVEV (reference sequence).

The genes are TRBV27 and TRBJ1-1; unclear D gene. Sequencing was performed on PBMCs. This sequence was found in a woman aged 40 to 50 in good health and CMV-seronegative. As DNA, the CDR3 is TGTGCCAGCAGTTTAAGATTTGAGGTATTGAACACTGAAGCTTTCTTT. Protein sequence: CASSLRFEVLNTEAFF.